This entry features one T cell receptor (beta chain) sequence. Its antigen remains unknown. This entry belongs to a study of T cell responses to AZD1222 COVID-19 vaccine. For the study at large: It was second doses at about 4 or about 12 weeks that were pooled.

The CDR3 has 16 residues. CDR1 and CDR2 (germline): MDHEN, SYDVKM. V lost 3 bases to trimming and J lost 0 bases, with 12 bases between them. The study, taken as a whole, reports: Spike-specific TCR breadth and depth were elevated following two AZD1222 doses.

Clones were read by immunoSEQ multiplex PCR, and TCRdb kept only the in-frame ones, dropping some. The table lists approximately 120,000 clones, around 90% of them singletons. The clonotype comes from an adult in good health. The sample here was peripheral blood, taken on day 0 of AZD1222 vaccination. V is TRBV28 and J is TRBJ1-5; TRBD1 might be the D (5 bases). The CDR3 sequence is CASSFMRGYSNQPQHF. The DNA of the CDR3 is TGTGCCAGCAGTTTTATGAGGGGATATAGCAATCAGCCCCAGCATTTT. Full variable domain (outside the CDR3, taken from reference TRBV28 and TRBJ1-5): DVKVTQSSRYLVKRTGEKVFLECVQDMDHENMFWYRQDPGLGLRLIYFSYDVKMKEKGDIPEGYSVSREKKERFSLILESASTNQTSMYLCASSFMRGYSNQPQHFGDGTRLSIL.